One sample yielded the 16 T cell receptor beta chains listed below, sequenced in a study of blood T cell repertoires in COVID-19. Some clones are missing from TCRdb's copy, which holds only in-frame ones; the method was immunoSEQ multiplex PCR. There are about 220,000 clones in the sample; roughly 85% occur only once, and less than 4.5% lies in the top ten. Material: PBMCs or T cells enriched from blood (not recorded which). All receptors derive from a woman aged 40 to 50 with acute COVID-19.

This clone was seen a few times. This chain links TRBV3-1 (or the pseudogene TRBV3-2) with TRBJ2-1; 7 bases agree with TRBD1. This CDR3 contains 13 residues. CDR1 and CDR2 (germline): LGHDT, YNNKEL (reference sequence). Losses at the gene ends were 5 bases for V and 9 bases for J; bases not matched to a gene: 7. The CDR3 sequence: CASSFRQGSEQFF. The CDR3 DNA follows: TGTGCCAGCAGCTTCCGACAGGGATCTGAGCAGTTCTTC.

The V and J genes are TRBV3-1 (or the pseudogene TRBV3-2) and TRBJ1-1, with D tentatively TRBD1 (5 bases). Trimming shortened V by 1 base and J by 5 bases, and 14 bases separated the two germline ends. Germline CDR1 is LGHDT and CDR2 is YNNKEL (reference sequence). CDR3 length equals 15 residues. The CDR3 DNA follows: TGTGCCAGCAGCCAAGGTCCCGGGGGTCGGACTGAAGCTTTCTTT. Its protein product is CASSQGPGGRTEAFF.

This chain links TRBV2 with TRBJ1-4; D not resolved. The CDR3 contains 14 residues. Germline lookup yields CDR1 SNHLY and CDR2 FYNNEI. V lost 4 bases, J lost 7 bases, and 13 bases lay in between. CDR3 sequence: CASSGNRFGEKLFF. In DNA form, the CDR3 reads TGTGCCAGCAGTGGAAACAGATTTGGTGAAAAACTGTTTTTT.

The V call is TRBV5-1, the J call TRBJ1-1; 8 bases map to TRBD1. Germline V gene lookup returns CDR1 SGHRS and CDR2 YFSETQ. The CDR3 sequence is 14 residues long. With V trimmed by 2 bases and J by 1 base, 1 base remained unmatched. CDR3 sequence: CASSLGTGNTEAFF. The CDR3 DNA follows: TGCGCCAGCAGCTTAGGGACAGGGAACACTGAAGCTTTCTTT.

The chain links TRBV30 to TRBJ1-2, with TRBD1 identical over 10 bases. J gave up 8 bases and V 2 bases, and 11 bases lay outside the gene matches. This CDR3 is built from 15 residues. CDR1 is GTSNPN and CDR2 is SVGIG in the germline V gene (reference sequence). Here the CDR3 reads CAWSNLRGQGKGYTF. CDR3 bases: TGTGCCTGGAGTAACCTCCGGGGACAGGGGAAGGGCTACACCTTC. Full variable domain (remainder filled in from reference TRBV30 and TRBJ1-2): SQTIHQWPATLVQPVGSPLSLECTVEGTSNPNLYWYRQAAGRGLQLLFYSVGIGQISSEVPQNLSASRPQDRQFILSSKKLLLSDSGFYLCAWSNLRGQGKGYTFGSGTRLTVV.

The chain links TRBV20-1 to TRBJ1-2; maybe TRBD1 (5 bases). The CDR3 is 14 residues long. Looked up from germline, CDR1 is DFQATT and CDR2 is SNEGSKA (reference sequence). V was shortened by 3 bases and J by 5 bases, with 16 bases between the two germline ends. The CDR3 DNA is TGCAGTGCTAGTGGGACTCACCCAAGTTATGGCTACACCTTC. Translating gives CSASGTHPSYGYTF.

J is TRBJ1-2 and V is TRBV27; TRBD1 aligns across 8 bases. CDR1 MNHEY and CDR2 SMNVEV come from the germline V gene (reference sequence). This CDR3 is built from 13 residues. Trimming removed 6 bases from V and 6 bases from J; junction bases left unmatched: 6. CDR3 bases: TGTGCCAGCAGGTCGACAGGGGAAAATGGCTACACCTTC. Translation: CASRSTGENGYTF.

This clone came up a few times. The genes are TRBV6-1 and TRBJ1-5; D might be TRBD1 (6 bases). Germline lookup yields CDR1 MNHNS and CDR2 SASEGT. This CDR3 comprises 16 residues. Between the trimmed V and J ends, which lost 4 bases and 3 bases, there was a span of 16 bases. CDR3 loop: CASSAALGGHNQPQHF. Written as DNA, the CDR3 is TGTGCCAGCAGTGCCGCCCTTGGGGGACACAATCAGCCCCAGCATTTT.

The rearrangement links TRBV19 to TRBJ1-2; possible D gene TRBD1, 6 bases. The CDR3 is 16 residues long. With 5 bases removed from V and 0 bases from J, the gap between germline ends came to 16 bases. Germline assignment: CDR1 LNHDA and CDR2 SQIVND (reference sequence). This chain's CDR3 is CASSQPTGRANYGYTF. CDR3 DNA: TGTGCCAGTAGTCAGCCAACAGGGAGAGCTAACTATGGCTACACCTTC.

J is TRBJ2-5 and V is TRBV28; TRBD2 matches at 7 bases. CDR3 size: 15 residues. With 6 bases clipped from V and 4 bases from J, the junction kept 11 bases outside the gene matches. Germline V gene data show CDR1 as MDHEN and CDR2 as SYDVKM. The CDR3 reads CASRPGGLVRETQYF. In DNA, the CDR3 is TGTGCCAGCAGGCCCGGAGGACTAGTACGAGAGACCCAGTACTTC.

V and J are TRBV4-1 and TRBJ1-2, with a tentative D call TRBD1 (5 bases). The CDR3 consists of 15 residues. Germline CDR1 is MGHRA and CDR2 is YSYEKL. With 2 bases removed from V and 4 bases from J, the gap between germline ends came to 14 bases. CDR3 loop: CASSQNTGTAYGYTF. The CDR3 DNA reads as TGCGCCAGCAGCCAAAACACAGGAACCGCCTATGGCTACACCTTC.

The CDR3: CASSLYRNYGYTF. For the CDR3, the DNA is TGCGCCAGCAGCTTGTACAGGAACTATGGCTACACCTTC. The rearrangement joins TRBV5-1 to TRBJ1-2; D possibly corresponds to TRBD1 (5 bases). Germline V gene sequence: CDR1 SGHRS, CDR2 YFSETQ. The CDR3 extends over 13 amino acids. Trimming left V 1 base short and J 2 bases short, with 6 bases between.

The genes are TRBV7-3 and TRBJ2-7; D gene ambiguous. Germline CDR1 SGHTA, CDR2 FQGTGA. The CDR3 totals 13 residues. The V and J ends lost 5 bases and 3 bases respectively, with 11 bases between them. The CDR3 region is CASSHPNNYEQYF. CDR3 nucleotide sequence: TGTGCCAGCAGCCATCCAAACAACTACGAGCAGTACTTC.

The sample holds a few counts of this clone. This chain links TRBV4-2 with TRBJ1-2; 8 positions agree with TRBD1. This CDR3 has 16 residues. Losses at the gene ends were 1 base for V and 1 base for J; bases not matched to a gene: 5. Germline V gene data show CDR1 as LGHNA and CDR2 as YNFKEQ. CDR3: CASSQGGTGLNYGYTF. In DNA form, the CDR3 reads TGTGCCAGCAGCCAAGGTGGGACAGGCCTTAACTATGGCTACACCTTC.

The chain carries TRBV4-2 and TRBJ2-2; 10 bases agree with TRBD2. Germline V gives CDR1 LGHNA, CDR2 YNFKEQ. V trimming: 4 bases; J trimming: 2 bases; junction bases outside the gene matches: 13. CDR3 size: 19 residues. This CDR3 reads CASSPPGRSGGGNTGELFF. The CDR3 DNA follows: TGTGCCAGCAGCCCTCCTGGGCGAAGCGGGGGGGGCAACACCGGGGAGCTGTTTTTT.

This clone was counted between two and nine times. V is TRBV19 and J is TRBJ1-5, with 8 bases fitting TRBD1. Germline V CDR1 and CDR2: LNHDA, SQIVND (reference sequence). The CDR3 contains 16 residues. J lost 9 bases, V lost 1 base, and 11 bases had no gene match. The CDR3 spells CASSIAPTGVGRPQHF. DNA of the CDR3: TGTGCCAGTAGTATAGCACCGACAGGGGTCGGGAGGCCCCAGCATTTT.